This is a list of T cell receptor beta chains from one sample in a study of long-term antiretroviral therapy in people with HIV. Profiled with immunoSEQ multiplex PCR; TCRdb holds only in-frame clones, not every one. Of roughly 28,000 clones in the sample, over 75% are singletons; the top ten hold roughly 4%. The sample consisted of unsorted PBMCs, taken 5.2 years after starting antiretroviral therapy. The receptors derive from a woman aged 40 to 50 with HIV. Both conserved end residues are part of each CDR3. A D gene is named only where the DNA matches it firmly. Some rows have no size entry. The others give once, few or many, or a class for an expanded clone.

13,NA,NA,TRBV18,TRBJ1-3,CASSQGSGNTIYF,TGTGCCAGCTCACAGGGCTCCGGAAACACCATATATTTT
14,NA,TRBD1,TRBV29-1,TRBJ2-7,CSASPGQGAYEQYF,TGCAGCGCCAGTCCGGGACAGGGGGCCTACGAGCAGTACTTC
14,NA,NA,TRBV7-2,TRBJ2-1,CASSLDGSYNEQFF,TGTGCCAGCAGCTTAGACGGGAGCTACAATGAGCAGTTCTTC
14,once,NA,TRBV29-1,TRBJ2-1,CSVGRQTHNNEQFF,TGCAGCGTTGGAAGGCAGACACATAACAATGAGCAGTTCTTC
16,NA,NA,TRBV5-6,TRBJ2-1,CASSLEGGDSYNEQFF,TGTGCCAGCAGCTTGGAAGGGGGGGACTCCTACAATGAGCAGTTCTTC
17,NA,TRBD2,TRBV7-9,TRBJ2-1,CASSPWTSGIPYNEQFF,TGTGCCAGCAGCCCTTGGACTAGCGGTATACCCTACAATGAGCAGTTCTTC
16,NA,TRBD2,TRBV6-1,TRBJ2-5,CASSDPAGGPVETQYF,TGTGCCAGCAGTGATCCAGCGGGGGGGCCGGTGGAGACCCAGTACTTC
13,NA,NA,TRBV6-5,TRBJ1-1,CASSYEGNTEAFF,TGTGCCAGCAGTTATGAGGGGAACACTGAAGCTTTCTTT
11,NA,NA,TRBV30,TRBJ1-2,CAWSLGVGYTF,TGTGCCTGGAGTTTGGGTGTAGGCTACACCTTC
11,NA,NA,TRBV19,TRBJ2-1,CASSIFDEQFF,TGTGCCAGTAGTATTTTCGATGAGCAGTTCTTC
15,NA,TRBD1,TRBV5-6,TRBJ2-7,CASSFGWTGDYEQYF,TGTGCCAGCAGCTTTGGATGGACAGGGGACTACGAGCAGTACTTC
14,NA,NA,TRBV6-1,TRBJ2-7,CAAGGSRGPYEQYF,TGTGCCGCCGGAGGAAGCAGGGGTCCCTACGAGCAGTACTTC
14,NA,NA,TRBV5-6,TRBJ1-6,CASSWGVENSPLHF,TGTGCCAGCAGCTGGGGGGTAGAGAATTCACCCCTCCACTTT
14,NA,TRBD1,TRBV6-4,TRBJ1-2,CASSEGQGSDGYTF,TGTGCCAGCAGCGAAGGACAGGGGTCTGATGGCTACACCTTC
14,NA,TRBD1,TRBV5-4,TRBJ2-7,CASSLSRTGGEQYF,TGTGCCAGCAGCTTGTCCCGGACAGGGGGCGAGCAGTACTTC
15,NA,NA,TRBV7-2,TRBJ2-7,CASSLSPQGGYEQYF,TGTGCCAGCAGCTTATCCCCCCAGGGGGGGTACGAGCAGTACTTC
13,few,NA,TRBV5-1,TRBJ2-7,CASSLPGTYEQYF,TGCGCCAGCAGCTTGCCAGGAACGTACGAGCAGTACTTC
17,NA,NA,TRBV4-2,TRBJ2-5,CASSQDKRARGKETQYF,TGTGCCAGCAGCCAAGATAAAAGGGCCAGGGGAAAAGAGACCCAGTACTTC
15,NA,NA,TRBV4-3,TRBJ1-1,CASSLTGGMNTEAFF,TGCGCCAGCAGCCTGACCGGGGGCATGAACACTGAAGCTTTCTTT
16,NA,NA,TRBV9,TRBJ2-2,CASSSPGTSFGGELFF,TGTGCCAGCAGCTCACCCGGGACCAGTTTTGGCGGGGAGCTGTTTTTT
14,NA,NA,TRBV19,TRBJ2-1,CASSYRGSYNEQFF,TGTGCCAGTAGTTACCGGGGTTCATACAATGAGCAGTTCTTC
14,NA,NA,TRBV13,TRBJ2-1,CASSSGLDDNEQFF,TGTGCCAGCAGCTCCGGACTCGACGACAATGAGCAGTTCTTC
14,NA,NA,TRBV9,TRBJ2-1,CASSVTGYYNEQFF,TGTGCCAGCAGCGTAACAGGGTACTACAATGAGCAGTTCTTC
15,NA,NA,TRBV5-1,TRBJ1-6,CASSPGPQGNSPLHF,TGCGCCAGCAGCCCTGGGCCCCAAGGTAATTCACCCCTCCACTTT
17,NA,TRBD2,TRBV7-2,TRBJ2-7,CASSPGRGRESSYEQYF,TGTGCCAGCAGCCCCGGCCGCGGGAGGGAAAGCTCCTACGAGCAGTACTTC
13,NA,NA,TRBV5-6,TRBJ1-2,CASSLGRNYGYTF,TGTGCCAGCAGCTTGGGCAGAAACTATGGCTACACCTTC
13,NA,NA,TRBV18,TRBJ2-7,CASSPRGGGEQYF,TGTGCCAGCTCACCTAGGGGGGGCGGAGAGCAGTACTTC
14,once,NA,TRBV7-2,TRBJ2-7,CASSRVQGSYEQYF,TGTGCCAGCAGCAGAGTACAGGGATCCTACGAGCAGTACTTC
14,NA,NA,TRBV11-3,TRBJ1-4,CASSLGAGNEKLFF,TGTGCCAGCAGCTTAGGGGCAGGGAATGAAAAACTGTTTTTT